The TCR beta chain under discussion was sequenced for a study of response to subunit inactivated influenza vaccine. Via MiXCR, TCRdb re-called the RT-PCR reads, giving one row per CDR3 protein. The sample contains about 610,000 distinct CDR3 sequences, about 15% of which appear only once. The study's findings and limits: Few additional T cells are recruited per seasonal influenza vaccination, authors suggested.

This CDR3 has 13 residues. Germline CDR1 reads LGHDT; CDR2 reads YNNKEL (reference sequence). The V end lost 0 bases, the J end lost 7 bases, and 9 bases lay between the germline ends. Concerning this clonotype itself: Its antigen is undetermined.

The material was PBMCs from blood, obtained 11 to 12 days after vaccination. This TCR derives from a man aged 45 to 65 who received an inactivated influenza vaccine. The chain combines TRBV3-1 with TRBJ1-2; no clear D gene. CDR3 amino acids: CASSQEKGFGYTF. CDR3 nucleotides: TGTGCCAGCAGCCAAGAAAAAGGGTTTGGCTACACCTTC.